Reported below is one TCR beta chain. Seattle's cohort entered during active infection and was followed longitudinally. This sample was taken from a study of blood T cell repertoires in COVID-19. Across the whole study: Researchers got acute and convalescent COVID-19 samples from the United States, Italy and Spain. In each case, the material was cDNA or gDNA derived from T cells, B-cell-depleted T cells, or PBMCs.

The CDR3 has 18 residues. Trimming removed 3 bases at V and 0 bases at J, with 18 bases between. Germline V gives CDR1 LGHNT, CDR2 FRNRAP. As originally analysed: Researchers report that nucleated cell counts were estimated from reference gene primer amplification. Assay used: immunoSEQ multiplex PCR; TCRdb lists only in-frame clones, some missing. V, J and clone size derive from that table, while D and trimming were established from the DNA sequence. The repertoire consists of approximately 55,000 clones, with more than 70% occurring once and the leading ten covering more than 15%. The clonotype was recovered from a man aged 30 to 45 with COVID-19, enrolled during active disease. This sequence joins TRBV12-5 and TRBJ2-1; D gene ambiguous. The sequencing sample was made of peripheral blood. As DNA, the CDR3 is TGTGCTAGTGGTTTCTATGCCTCCAGCGCGAGCTCCTACAATGAGCAGTTCTTC. It is translated as CASGFYASSASSYNEQFF. Based on the CDR3 plus reference TRBV12-5 and TRBJ2-1, the full variable domain is DARVTQTPRHKVTEMGQEVTMRCQPILGHNTVFWYRQTMMQGLELLAYFRNRAPLDDSGMPKDRFSAEMPDATLATLKIQPSEPRDSAVYFCASGFYASSASSYNEQFFGPGTRLTVL.